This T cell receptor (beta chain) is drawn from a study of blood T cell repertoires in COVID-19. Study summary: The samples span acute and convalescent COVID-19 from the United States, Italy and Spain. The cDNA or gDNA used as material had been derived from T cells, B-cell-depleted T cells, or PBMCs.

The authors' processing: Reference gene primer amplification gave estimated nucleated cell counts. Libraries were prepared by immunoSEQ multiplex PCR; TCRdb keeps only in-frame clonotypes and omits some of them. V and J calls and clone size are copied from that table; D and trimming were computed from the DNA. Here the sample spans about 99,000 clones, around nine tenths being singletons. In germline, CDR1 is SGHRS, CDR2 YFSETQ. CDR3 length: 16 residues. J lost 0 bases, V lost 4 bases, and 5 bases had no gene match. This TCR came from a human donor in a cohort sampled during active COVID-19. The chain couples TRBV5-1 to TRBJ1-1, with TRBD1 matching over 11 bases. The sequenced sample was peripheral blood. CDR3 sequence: CASSRTGGPMNTEAFF. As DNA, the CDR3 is TGCGCCAGCAGCCGGACAGGGGGCCCCATGAACACTGAAGCTTTCTTT.